The 17 T cell receptor beta chains listed next were all sequenced from one sample in a study of cytomegalovirus exposure and HLA in healthy donors. The PCR was carried out with 60 Vbeta primers and 13 Jbeta primers. TCRdb keeps only in-frame clones here, not all; method: immunoSEQ multiplex PCR. The sample includes 150,000 to 200,000 clones, more than 70% of them seen just once. The sequencing input was PBMCs. Source of these receptors: a boy aged 2 to 10 in good health and CMV-seronegative.

This clone was observed a handful of times. The chain has TRBV7-2 and TRBJ1-4, with D perhaps matching TRBD1 (6 bases). Germline V gene lookup returns CDR1 SGHTA and CDR2 FQGNSA. Between the trimmed V and J ends, which lost 1 base and 7 bases, there was a span of 10 bases. The CDR3 runs 14 residues. The CDR3 spells CASSLEQGPEKLFF. CDR3 nucleotide sequence: TGTGCCAGCAGCTTAGAACAGGGCCCTGAAAAACTGTTTTTT.

This clone was seen a handful of times. The V and J genes are TRBV5-6 and TRBJ2-7; 8 positions agree with TRBD1. Trimming at V came to 4 bases and at J to 4 bases, leaving 7 bases not matched to a gene. Germline lookup yields CDR1 SGHDT and CDR2 YYEEEE. This CDR3 comprises 14 residues. Here the CDR3 reads CASSRPGQEYEQYF. The DNA of the CDR3 is TGTGCCAGCAGCAGACCGGGACAGGAGTACGAGCAGTACTTC.

The chain recombines TRBV9 with TRBJ1-1; TRBD1 aligns across 9 bases. V was pared by 0 bases and J by 11 bases, with 11 bases of the junction left unmatched. The germline V gene has CDR1 SGDLS and CDR2 YYNGEE. The CDR3 is made up of 15 amino acids. The CDR3 is CASSVAGQGPRRAFF. CDR3 nucleotides: TGTGCCAGCAGCGTAGCGGGACAGGGCCCGCGGCGGGCTTTCTTT.

Here the CDR3 DNA reads TGTGCCAGCAGCTTAGACGACTTTCAGGGGCCATCTGAAGCTTTCTTT. This codes for CASSLDDFQGPSEAFF. The chain employs TRBV7-9 and TRBJ1-1; TRBD1 might be the D (6 bases). Germline V gene sequence: CDR1 SEHNR, CDR2 FQNEAQ (reference sequence). The CDR3 consists of 16 residues. The germline V and J ends were trimmed by 1 base and 6 bases, with 18 bases remaining between them.

The CDR3 here is CASSLIVGRGYGYTF. Written as DNA, the CDR3 is TGTGCCAGCAGTTTAATAGTCGGCAGGGGCTATGGCTACACCTTC. The rearrangement links TRBV28 to TRBJ1-2; D might be TRBD1 (6 bases). V was shortened by 2 bases and J by 4 bases, with 14 bases between the two germline ends. The V gene's germline CDR1 is MDHEN and CDR2 SYDVKM. The CDR3 length is 15 residues.

J is TRBJ1-2 and V is TRBV2; 7 bases line up with TRBD1. The V gene's germline CDR1 is SNHLY and CDR2 FYNNEI. The CDR3 has 15 residues. Trimming at V came to 5 bases and at J to 0 bases, leaving 6 bases not matched to a gene. CDR3: CASSRDREANYGYTF. The CDR3 DNA reads as TGTGCCAGCAGTCGCGACAGGGAGGCTAACTATGGCTACACCTTC.

The gene calls are TRBV5-1 and TRBJ1-4; D gene uncertain. The CDR3 consists of 14 residues. Trimming removed 1 base from V and 4 bases from J, with 8 bases in between. Germline CDR1 and CDR2: SGHRS and YFSETQ. The chain's CDR3 is CASSLWADNEKLFF. CDR3 coding DNA: TGCGCCAGCAGCTTGTGGGCCGATAATGAAAAACTGTTTTTT.

This chain joins TRBV7-2 and TRBJ2-7, with unresolved D. V was shortened by 1 base and J by 2 bases, with 9 bases between the two germline ends. This CDR3 contains 14 residues. Germline-derived CDR1 and CDR2 are SGHTA and FQGNSA. CDR3 sequence (DNA): TGTGCCAGCAGCTTAGTACGCTATACCTACGAGCAGTACTTC. Residues: CASSLVRYTYEQYF.

The V call is TRBV5-1, the J call TRBJ1-2, with D tentatively TRBD1 (5 bases). The V end lost 6 bases, the J end lost 3 bases, and 12 bases lay between the germline ends. CDR1 is SGHRS and CDR2 is YFSETQ in the germline V gene. The CDR3 extends over 13 amino acids. The CDR3 coding sequence is TGCGCCAGCACCGGGGGGAACGACTATGGCTACACCTTC. It yields the protein CASTGGNDYGYTF.

This clone has a handful of counts. The J gene is TRBJ2-3, the V gene TRBV28; TRBD2 matches 11 bases. The CDR3 runs to 15 residues. V lost 5 bases, J lost 4 bases, and 5 bases stayed unmatched. Germline CDR1 reads MDHEN; CDR2 reads SYDVKM. The CDR3 bases are TGTGCCAGCAGTACACTAGCGGGAGCCCCAGATACGCAGTATTTT. Its protein product is CASSTLAGAPDTQYF.

The chain links TRBV6-1 to TRBJ1-2, with 7 nucleotides matching TRBD1. CDR3 size: 11 residues. V dropped 11 bases and J dropped 8; count of bases not matched to a gene: 8. The germline CDR1 and CDR2 sequences are MNHNS and SASEGT. The CDR3 DNA reads TGTGCCGTGACCCCCAGGGGGGGCTACACCTTC. Encoded protein: CAVTPRGGYTF.

The sample holds a few counts of this clone. The chain has TRBV5-5 and TRBJ2-7; TRBD2 matches 9 bases. J gave up 3 bases and V 0 bases, and 7 bases lay outside the gene matches. CDR1 and CDR2 (germline): SGHKS, YYEKEE (reference sequence). There are 16 residues in the CDR3. Here the CDR3 reads CASSLEGLAGIYEQYF. CDR3 coding DNA: TGTGCCAGCAGCTTGGAAGGCCTAGCGGGAATCTACGAGCAGTACTTC.

The rearrangement links TRBV6-1 to TRBJ1-4, with 7 bases matching TRBD1. This CDR3 has 14 residues. Germline V gene sequence: CDR1 MNHNS, CDR2 SASEGT. V was clipped by 5 bases and J by 6 bases; unmatched bases: 6. The CDR3 protein is CASSPGTEDEKLFF. DNA of the CDR3: TGTGCCAGCAGTCCCGGGACAGAGGATGAAAAACTGTTTTTT.

The rearrangement links TRBV7-2 to TRBJ1-5, with D possibly being TRBD1 (6 bases). Germline V gene sequence: CDR1 SGHTA, CDR2 FQGNSA. The CDR3 runs 15 residues. Trimming removed 5 bases at V and 1 base at J, with 12 bases between. CDR3 coding DNA: TGTGCCAGCAGCCAAGCAGGACAGAGCAATCAGCCCCAGCATTTT. Its protein is CASSQAGQSNQPQHF.

The V call is TRBV7-9, the J call TRBJ1-1; D unresolved. CDR3 length: 13 amino acids. V was pared by 6 bases and J by 1 base, with 9 bases between. Germline V gives CDR1 SEHNR, CDR2 FQNEAQ (reference sequence). The CDR3 reads CASRYGGNTEAFF. In DNA form, the CDR3 reads TGTGCCAGCAGGTACGGTGGGAACACTGAAGCTTTCTTT. Variable domain in full (rest from reference TRBV7-9 and TRBJ1-1): DTGVSQNPRHKITKRGQNVTFRCDPISEHNRLYWYRQTLGQGPEFLTYFQNEAQLEKSRLLSDRFSAERPKGSFSTLEIQRTEQGDSAMYLCASRYGGNTEAFFGQGTRLTVV.

This chain links TRBV5-3 with TRBJ1-2, with 9 bases identical to TRBD1. TRBV5-3 is noted as an ORF with a role that remains uncertain. With 4 bases clipped from V and 8 bases from J, the junction kept 6 bases outside the gene matches. This CDR3 contains 13 residues. The CDR3 loop reads CARSITGGGGYTF. The CDR3 coding sequence is TGTGCCAGAAGCATAACAGGGGGCGGAGGCTACACCTTC.

DNA of the CDR3: TGTGCCAGCAGCTTAGTCGGCGGGAGTTACAATGAGCAGTTCTTC. Its protein is CASSLVGGSYNEQFF. The rearrangement uses TRBV7-9 and TRBJ2-1, with 7 positions matching TRBD2. The CDR3 has 15 amino acids. Germline CDR1 and CDR2: SEHNR and FQNEAQ (reference sequence). J lost 4 bases, V lost 1 base, and 4 bases had no gene match.